The clone carrying this T cell receptor beta chain came up many times. This specimen comes from a study of T cells in Graves' hyperthyroidism and ophthalmopathy. Germline values: CDR1 SGHRS, CDR2 YFSETQ. The CDR3 has 13 amino acids. V was trimmed by 0 bases and J by 9 bases, leaving 10 bases between them. RNA transcripts were the template for amplifying TCR beta CDR3 regions. HTBI primers were the set used in a first-round RT-PCR of the TCR CDR3. A single record per CDR3 protein comes from TCRdb applying MiXCR to the multiplex PCR reads. The sample includes approximately 420,000 distinct CDR3 sequences, roughly 13% seen only once; the top ten take 5.3%.

This TCR came from a woman between 18 and 29 years old with Graves' hyperthyroidism. V gene TRBV5-1 combines with J gene TRBJ2-1, with a tentative D call TRBD2 (5 bases). The source material was blood. CDR3 protein: CASSLASTSEQFF. The CDR3 region has the DNA TGCGCCAGCAGCTTGGCCAGCACTAGTGAGCAGTTCTTC.